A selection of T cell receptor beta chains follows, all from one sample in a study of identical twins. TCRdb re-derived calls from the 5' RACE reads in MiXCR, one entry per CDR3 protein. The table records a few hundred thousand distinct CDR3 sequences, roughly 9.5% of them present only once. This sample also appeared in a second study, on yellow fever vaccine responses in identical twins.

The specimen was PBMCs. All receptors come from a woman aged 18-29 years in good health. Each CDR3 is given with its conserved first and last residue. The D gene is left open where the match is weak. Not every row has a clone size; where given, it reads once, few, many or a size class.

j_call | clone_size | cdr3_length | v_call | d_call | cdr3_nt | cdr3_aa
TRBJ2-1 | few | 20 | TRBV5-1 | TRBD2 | TGCGCCAGCAGCTTGGCTGTCGTTAGGGGGCCGACTAGCGGGAATGATGAGCAGTTCTTC | CASSLAVVRGPTSGNDEQFF
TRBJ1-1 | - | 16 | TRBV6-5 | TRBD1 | TGTGCCAGCAGTTACTCACCGACAGGGGTGGGCACTGAAGCTTTCTTT | CASSYSPTGVGTEAFF
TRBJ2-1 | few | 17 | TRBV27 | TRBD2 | TGTGCCAGCAGCCCTCTTGCTGCTAGCGGGATTGGCGATGAGCAGTTCTTC | CASSPLAASGIGDEQFF
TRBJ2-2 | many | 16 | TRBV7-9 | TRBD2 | TGTGCCAGCAGCAAGATAGCGGGGGTTCTCACCGGGGAGCTGTTTTTT | CASSKIAGVLTGELFF
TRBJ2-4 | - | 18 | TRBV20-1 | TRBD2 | TGCAGTGCGAACCCTACCCTCCGGAGGGAGGGCCGGGGGAACATTCAGTACTTC | CSANPTLRREGRGNIQYF
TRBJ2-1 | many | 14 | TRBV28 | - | TGTGCCAGCAGTCTGAGAGCCTCCTACAATGAGCAGTTCTTC | CASSLRASYNEQFF
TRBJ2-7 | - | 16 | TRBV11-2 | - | TGTGCCAGCAGCTTATTGGGCAGGGGATTCGTAGGCGAGCAGTACTTC | CASSLLGRGFVGEQYF
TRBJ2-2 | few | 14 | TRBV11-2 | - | TGTGCCAGCAGCTTAGAAAGGGGGACCGGGGAGCTGTTTTTT | CASSLERGTGELFF
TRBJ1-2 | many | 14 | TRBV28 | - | TGTGCCAGCAGTTTGTATGGTGGGGGCGGCGGCTACACCTTC | CASSLYGGGGGYTF
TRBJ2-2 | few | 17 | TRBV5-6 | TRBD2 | TGTGCCAGCAGCTTTGATCCTAGCGGGAGAACGTCCGGGGAGCTGTTTTTT | CASSFDPSGRTSGELFF
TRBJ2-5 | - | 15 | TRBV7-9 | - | TGTGCCAGCAGCCTGGGACACCTACTCGTAGAGACCCAGTACTTC | CASSLGHLLVETQYF
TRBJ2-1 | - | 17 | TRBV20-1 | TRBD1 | TGCTGTGCTAGACCTTATTCCGGGACAGGGAGGGAAAATGAGCAGTTCTTC | CCARPYSGTGRENEQFF
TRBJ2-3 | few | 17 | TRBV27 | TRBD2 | TGTGCCAGCAGCCTGGGACTAGCGGTCAGACTGACAGATACGCAGTATTTT | CASSLGLAVRLTDTQYF
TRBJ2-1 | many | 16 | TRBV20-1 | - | TGCAGTGCTAGAGCCACCGGAGCGAAACACTACAATGAGCAGTTCTTC | CSARATGAKHYNEQFF
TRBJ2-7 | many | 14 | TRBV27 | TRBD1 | TGTGCCAGCAGGGGCGGGACAGGGTTCCACGAGCAGTACTTC | CASRGGTGFHEQYF
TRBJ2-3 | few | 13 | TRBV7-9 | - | TGTGCCAGCAGCTTAGGGGACACCCAGAACCAGTATTTT | CASSLGDTQNQYF
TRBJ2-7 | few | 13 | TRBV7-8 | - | TGTGCCAGCAGCCCCCCAACCCCTTACGAGCAGTACTTC | CASSPPTPYEQYF
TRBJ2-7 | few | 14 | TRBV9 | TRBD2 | TGTGCCAGCAGCAGAGGACTAGCGGGACACGAGCAGTACTTC | CASSRGLAGHEQYF
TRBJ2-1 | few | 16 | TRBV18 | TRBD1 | TGTGCCAGCTCACCCGCGGGACAGGAGACCTACAATGAGCAGTTCTTC | CASSPAGQETYNEQFF
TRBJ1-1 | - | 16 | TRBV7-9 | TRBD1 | TGTGCCAGCAGCTCCGGCGACAGGGGAGTTCCCACTGAAGCTTTCTTT | CASSSGDRGVPTEAFF
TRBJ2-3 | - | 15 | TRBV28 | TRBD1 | TGTGCCAGCAGTTTTCCGGGACAGTCCACAGATACGCAGTATTTT | CASSFPGQSTDTQYF
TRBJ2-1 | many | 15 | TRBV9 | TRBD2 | TGTGCCAGCAGCGCAAGCGGGGACTCCTACAATGAGCAGTTCTTC | CASSASGDSYNEQFF
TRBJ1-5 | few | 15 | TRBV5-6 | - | TGTGCCAGCAACTTCCGGGACGGAGATAATCAGCCCCAGCATTTT | CASNFRDGDNQPQHF
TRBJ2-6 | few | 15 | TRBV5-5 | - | TGTGCCAGCAGCTGGGACGGGGCTGGGGCCAACGTCCTGACTTTC | CASSWDGAGANVLTF
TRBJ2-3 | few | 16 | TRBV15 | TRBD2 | TGTGCCACCAGCAGAGGGACTAGCGGGAGACAAGATACGCAGTATTTT | CATSRGTSGRQDTQYF
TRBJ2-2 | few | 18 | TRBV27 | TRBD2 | TGTGCCAGCAGGACACTATGGGGACTAGCGGGACGAACCGGGGAGCTGTTTTTT | CASRTLWGLAGRTGELFF
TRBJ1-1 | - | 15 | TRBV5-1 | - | TGCGCCAGCAGCTTGGACCCGGGTCCCGACACTGAAGCTTTCTTT | CASSLDPGPDTEAFF
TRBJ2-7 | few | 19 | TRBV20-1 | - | TGCAGTGCTAGAGATCGGTTAGGGCCCATTATGCCTGGCTCCTACGAGCAGTACTTC | CSARDRLGPIMPGSYEQYF
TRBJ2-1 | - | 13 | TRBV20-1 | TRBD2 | TGCAGTGCTAAACCCGGGACTAGCGGGAGTGGGTTCTTC | CSAKPGTSGSGFF
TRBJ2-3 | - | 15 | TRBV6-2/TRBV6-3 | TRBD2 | TGTGCCAGCAGTTACTCGCGGGAGGGCCCAGATACGCAGTATTTT | CASSYSREGPDTQYF
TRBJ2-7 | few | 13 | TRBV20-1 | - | TGCAGTGCTAGAGACAGGGTTCTAGGAGAGCAGTACTTC | CSARDRVLGEQYF
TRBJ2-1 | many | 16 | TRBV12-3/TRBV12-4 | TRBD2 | TGTGCCAGCAGGACCGGGAGCGGGGGGGTAAACAATGAGCAGTTCTTC | CASRTGSGGVNNEQFF
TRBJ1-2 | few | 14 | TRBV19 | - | TGTGCCAGTAGTATAGGCCGAGCTAACTATGGCTACACCTTC | CASSIGRANYGYTF
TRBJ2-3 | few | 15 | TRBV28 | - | TGTGCCAGCAGTTTTTCCCGGATACCAGGAGATACGCAGTATTTT | CASSFSRIPGDTQYF
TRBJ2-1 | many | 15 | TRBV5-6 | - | TGTGCCAGCAGCGAGGACACTCACGTCTACAATGAGCAGTTCTTC | CASSEDTHVYNEQFF
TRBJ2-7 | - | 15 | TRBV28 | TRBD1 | TGTGCCAGCAGTTTAGGACAGGACCTTCGCGCCGAGCAGTACTTC | CASSLGQDLRAEQYF
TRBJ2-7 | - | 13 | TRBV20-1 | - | TGCAGTGCGGCGACAGACAACACCTACGAGCAGTACTTC | CSAATDNTYEQYF
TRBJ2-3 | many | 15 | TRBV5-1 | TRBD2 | TGCGCCAGCAGCTTCCTAGCGGGAGTCACAGATACGCAGTATTTT | CASSFLAGVTDTQYF
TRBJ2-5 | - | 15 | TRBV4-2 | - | TGTGCCAGCAGCCAAGGCGAGTCTCCTGGGGAGACCCAGTACTTC | CASSQGESPGETQYF
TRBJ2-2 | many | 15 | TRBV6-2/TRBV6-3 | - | TGTGCCAGCACCACGGGTTCTACCCACACCGGGGAGCTGTTTTTT | CASTTGSTHTGELFF
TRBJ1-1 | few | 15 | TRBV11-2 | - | TGTGCCAGCAGAGACCGGGTTGGGGTGAACACTGAAGCTTTCTTT | CASRDRVGVNTEAFF
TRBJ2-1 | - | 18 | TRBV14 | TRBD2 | TGTGCCAGCAGCCCGGGACTAGCGGGTTGGGTTGGGGGCAATGAGCAGTTCTTC | CASSPGLAGWVGGNEQFF
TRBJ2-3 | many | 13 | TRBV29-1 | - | TGCAGCGTTGAAGGCGGGGGCACAGATACGCAGTATTTT | CSVEGGGTDTQYF
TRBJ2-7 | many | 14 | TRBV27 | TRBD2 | TGTGTCGTGTCTAGGACCGGGACTAACTACGAGCAGTACTTC | CVVSRTGTNYEQYF
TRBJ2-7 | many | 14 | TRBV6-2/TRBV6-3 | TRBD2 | TGTGCCAGCAGAAGCGGGGACGGCAACTACGAGCAGTACTTC | CASRSGDGNYEQYF
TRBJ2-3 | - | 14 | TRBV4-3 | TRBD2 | TGCGCCAGCAGCCGATTACTAGCGGGAGATACGCAGTATTTT | CASSRLLAGDTQYF
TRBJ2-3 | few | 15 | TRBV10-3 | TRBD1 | TGTGGGGCCTCGGGGACAGGGTCTAGCACAGATACGCAGTATTTT | CGASGTGSSTDTQYF
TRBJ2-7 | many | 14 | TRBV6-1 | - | TGTGCCAGCACCAATAGTGAGCGAGGCCACGAGCAGTACTTC | CASTNSERGHEQYF
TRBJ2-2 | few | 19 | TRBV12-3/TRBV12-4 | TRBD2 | TGTGCCACTACAAGGAGGGGACTAGCGGGAGGCCCCAACACCGGGGAGCTGTTTTTT | CATTRRGLAGGPNTGELFF
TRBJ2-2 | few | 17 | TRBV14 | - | TGTGCCAGCAGCCTTGGGAGATTGGGGTTTCGGGCCGGGGAGCTGTTTTTT | CASSLGRLGFRAGELFF
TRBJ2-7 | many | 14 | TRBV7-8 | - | TGTGCCAGCAGCTTAATGGACAGACACTACGAGCAGTACTTC | CASSLMDRHYEQYF
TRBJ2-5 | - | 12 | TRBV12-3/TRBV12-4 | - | TGTGCCAGCACAGCGGAACAAGAGACCCAGTACTTC | CASTAEQETQYF
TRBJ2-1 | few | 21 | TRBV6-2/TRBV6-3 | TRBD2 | TGTGCCAGCAGTTACCCCGTTTCCGGGACTAGCGGGGTCGGCTCCTACAATGAGCAGTTCTTC | CASSYPVSGTSGVGSYNEQFF
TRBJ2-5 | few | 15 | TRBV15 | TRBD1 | TGTGCCACCAGCAGAACCGGGACAGGCAAAGAGACCCAGTACTTC | CATSRTGTGKETQYF
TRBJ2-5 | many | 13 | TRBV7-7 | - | TGTGCTAGCAGCTTAAGCAGGCTCGAGACCCAGTACTTC | CASSLSRLETQYF
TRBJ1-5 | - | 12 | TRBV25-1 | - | TGTGCCAGCAGTGGCTCTACTTCACCCCAGCATTTT | CASSGSTSPQHF
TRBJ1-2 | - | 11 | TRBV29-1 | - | TGCAGCGACAGTACGGGCTATGGCTACACCTTC | CSDSTGYGYTF
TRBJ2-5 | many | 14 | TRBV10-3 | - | TGTGCCATCAGTTCAGGCGCGGGTCAAGAGACCCAGTACTTC | CAISSGAGQETQYF
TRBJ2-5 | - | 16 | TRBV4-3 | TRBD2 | TGCGCCAGCAGCCAAGAAGGGACTAGCGGAAAAGAGACCCAGTACTTC | CASSQEGTSGKETQYF